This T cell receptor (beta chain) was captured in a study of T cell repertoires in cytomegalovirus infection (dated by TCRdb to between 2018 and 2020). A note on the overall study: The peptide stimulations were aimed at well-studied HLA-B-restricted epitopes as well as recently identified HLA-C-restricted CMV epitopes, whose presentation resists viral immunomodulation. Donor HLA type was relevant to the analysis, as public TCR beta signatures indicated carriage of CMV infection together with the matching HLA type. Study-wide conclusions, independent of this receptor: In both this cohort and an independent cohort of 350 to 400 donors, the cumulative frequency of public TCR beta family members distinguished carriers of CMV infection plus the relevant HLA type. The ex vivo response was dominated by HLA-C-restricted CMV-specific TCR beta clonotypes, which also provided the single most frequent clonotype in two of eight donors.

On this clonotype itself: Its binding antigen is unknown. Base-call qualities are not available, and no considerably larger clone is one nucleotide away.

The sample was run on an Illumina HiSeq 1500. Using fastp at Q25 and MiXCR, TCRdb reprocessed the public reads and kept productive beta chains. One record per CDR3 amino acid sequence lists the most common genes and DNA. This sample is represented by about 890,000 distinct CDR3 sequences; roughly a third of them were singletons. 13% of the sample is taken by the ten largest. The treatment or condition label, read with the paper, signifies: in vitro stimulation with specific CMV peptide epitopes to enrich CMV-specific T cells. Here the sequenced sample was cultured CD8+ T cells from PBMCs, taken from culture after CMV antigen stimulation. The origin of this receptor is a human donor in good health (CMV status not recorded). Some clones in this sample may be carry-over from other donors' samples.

The CDR3 is CASSQALLAGDTDTQYF. In nucleotides, the sequence is TGCGCCAGCAGCCAAGCCCTTCTAGCGGGGGACACAGATACGCAGTATTTT. The chain joins TRBV4-1 to TRBJ2-3; TRBD2 fits 10 bases in the junction. From a lookup of the germline V gene, CDR1 and CDR2 are MGHRA and YSYEKL. Measured from the cysteine to the phenylalanine, the CDR3 is 17 residues long. Only CDR3 DNA remains: 51 bases, in frame from the first base. Trimming accounts for 1 base at V and 2 bases at J, while the number of junction bases matched to no gene is 6.